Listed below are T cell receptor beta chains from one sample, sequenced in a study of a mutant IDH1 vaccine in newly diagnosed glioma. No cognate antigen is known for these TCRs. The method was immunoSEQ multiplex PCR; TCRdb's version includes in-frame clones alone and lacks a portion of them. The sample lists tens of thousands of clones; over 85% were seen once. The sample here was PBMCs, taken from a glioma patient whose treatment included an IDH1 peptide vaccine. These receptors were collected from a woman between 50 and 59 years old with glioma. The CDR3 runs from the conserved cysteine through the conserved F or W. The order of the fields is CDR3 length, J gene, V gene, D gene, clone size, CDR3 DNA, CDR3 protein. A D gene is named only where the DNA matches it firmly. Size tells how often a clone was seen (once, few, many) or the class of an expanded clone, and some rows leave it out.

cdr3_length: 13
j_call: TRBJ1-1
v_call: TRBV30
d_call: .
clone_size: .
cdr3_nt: TGTGCCTGGAGTAGGTCCAAAAACACTGAAGCTTTCTTT
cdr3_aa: CAWSRSKNTEAFF

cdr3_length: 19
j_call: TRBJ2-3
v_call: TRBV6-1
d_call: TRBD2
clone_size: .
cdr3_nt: TGTGCCAGCAGTGAAGAGGACCTAACGGGAGGGAAGGTCTCAGATACGCAGTATTTT
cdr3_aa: CASSEEDLTGGKVSDTQYF

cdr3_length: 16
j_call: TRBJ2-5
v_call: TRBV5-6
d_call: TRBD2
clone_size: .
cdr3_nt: TGTGCCAGCAGCTTGGGACTAGCGGGATCACAAGAGACCCAGTACTTC
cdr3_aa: CASSLGLAGSQETQYF

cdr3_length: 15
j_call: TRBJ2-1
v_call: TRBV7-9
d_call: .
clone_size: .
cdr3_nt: TGTGCCAGCAGCCTGAAGACTACGGGCTACAATGAGCAGTTCTTC
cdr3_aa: CASSLKTTGYNEQFF

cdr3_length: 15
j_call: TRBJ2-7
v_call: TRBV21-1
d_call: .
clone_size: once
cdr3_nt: TGTGCCAGCCGAGACTGGGACTACCATTCACGCGAGCAGTACTTC
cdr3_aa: CASRDWDYHSREQYF

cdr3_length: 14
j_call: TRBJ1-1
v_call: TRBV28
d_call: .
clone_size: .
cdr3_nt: TGTGCCAGCAGTATTTGGGGACTGAACACTGAAGCTTTCTTT
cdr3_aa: CASSIWGLNTEAFF

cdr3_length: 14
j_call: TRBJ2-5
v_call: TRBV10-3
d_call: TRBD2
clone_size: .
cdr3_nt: TGTGCCACAGCCATACTAGCGGGCCAAGAGACCCAGTACTTC
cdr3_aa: CATAILAGQETQYF

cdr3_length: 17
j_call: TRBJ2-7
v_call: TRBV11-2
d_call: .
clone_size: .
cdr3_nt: TGTGCCAGCAGCCACACCTCCGGCCGCGGCATACCACACGAGCAGTACTTC
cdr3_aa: CASSHTSGRGIPHEQYF

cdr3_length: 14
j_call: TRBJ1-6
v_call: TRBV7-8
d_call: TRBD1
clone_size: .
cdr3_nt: TGTGCCAGCAGCCTGACAGGGGTGGGTTCACCCCTCCACTTT
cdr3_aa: CASSLTGVGSPLHF

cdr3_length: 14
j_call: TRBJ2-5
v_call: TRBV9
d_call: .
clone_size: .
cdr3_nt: TGTGCCAGCAGCGGGGGGGCATCTCAAGAGACCCAGTACTTC
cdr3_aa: CASSGGASQETQYF

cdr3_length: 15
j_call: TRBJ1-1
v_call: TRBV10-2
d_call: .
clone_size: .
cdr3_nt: TGCGCCAGCAGTGAGTCGGGGACACTCTCCTTCGGGTCTTTCTTT
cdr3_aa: CASSESGTLSFGSFF

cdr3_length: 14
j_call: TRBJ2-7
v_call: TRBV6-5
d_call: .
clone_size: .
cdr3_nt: TGTGCCAGCAGTCCGCGCCGGACAGCCTACGAGCAGTACTTC
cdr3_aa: CASSPRRTAYEQYF

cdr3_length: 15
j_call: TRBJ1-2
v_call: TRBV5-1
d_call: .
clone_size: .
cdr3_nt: TGCGCCAGCAGCCCCCGGGCCGTAGCTAACTATGGCTACACCTTC
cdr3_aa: CASSPRAVANYGYTF

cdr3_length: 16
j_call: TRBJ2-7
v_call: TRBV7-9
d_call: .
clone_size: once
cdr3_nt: TGTGCCAGCAGCCCACAGGGTACTTCCTTGGTGAACGAGCAGTACTTC
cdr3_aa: CASSPQGTSLVNEQYF

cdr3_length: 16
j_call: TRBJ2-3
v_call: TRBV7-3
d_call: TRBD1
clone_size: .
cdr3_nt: TGTGCCAGCAGCCACGGGACAGGGGCGGGCACAGATACGCAGTATTTT
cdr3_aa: CASSHGTGAGTDTQYF

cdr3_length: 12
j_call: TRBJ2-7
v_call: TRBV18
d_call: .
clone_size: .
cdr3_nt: TGTGCCAGCTCACCCAGCTCCTACGAGCAGTACTTC
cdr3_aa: CASSPSSYEQYF

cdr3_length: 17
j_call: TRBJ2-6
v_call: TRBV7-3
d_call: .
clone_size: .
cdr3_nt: TGTGCCAGCAGCTTAATAGTCGGAAGCTCTGGGGCCAACGTCCTGACTTTC
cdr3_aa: CASSLIVGSSGANVLTF

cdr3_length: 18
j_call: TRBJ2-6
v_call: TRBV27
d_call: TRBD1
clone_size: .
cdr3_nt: TGTGCCAGCAGTCTACAGGGGGAACTAAGCTCTGGGGCCAACGTCCTGACTTTC
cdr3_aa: CASSLQGELSSGANVLTF

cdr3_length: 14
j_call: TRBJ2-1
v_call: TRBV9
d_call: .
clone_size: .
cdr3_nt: TGTGCCAGCAGCGTTGGGCGGATTTACAATGAGCAGTTCTTC
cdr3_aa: CASSVGRIYNEQFF

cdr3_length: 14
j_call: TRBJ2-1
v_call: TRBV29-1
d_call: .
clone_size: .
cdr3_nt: TGCAGCGCTATCAGGGGCGACTCCTACAATGAGCAGTTCTTC
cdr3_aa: CSAIRGDSYNEQFF

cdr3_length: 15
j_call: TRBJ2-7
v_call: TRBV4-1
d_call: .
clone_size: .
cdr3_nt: TGCGCCAGCAGCTCAGGTCCCGGGAGAACAATCGAGCAGTACTTC
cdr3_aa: CASSSGPGRTIEQYF

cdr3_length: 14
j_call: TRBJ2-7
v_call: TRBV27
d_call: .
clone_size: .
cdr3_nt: TGTGCCGGCGGGGACGGAACCGATGCCTACGAGCAGTACTTC
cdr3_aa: CAGGDGTDAYEQYF

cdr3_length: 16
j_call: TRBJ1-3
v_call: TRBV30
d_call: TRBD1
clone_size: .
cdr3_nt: TGTGCCTGGAGTCGGGTATCAGGGGGTACTGGGGACACCATATATTTT
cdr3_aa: CAWSRVSGGTGDTIYF

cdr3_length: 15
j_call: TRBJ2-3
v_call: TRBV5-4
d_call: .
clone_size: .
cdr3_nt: TGTGCCAGCAGCTTGGCCGGTGTACGGCCAGATACGCAGTATTTT
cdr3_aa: CASSLAGVRPDTQYF

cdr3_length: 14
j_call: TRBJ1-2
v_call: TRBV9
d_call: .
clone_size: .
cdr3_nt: TGTGCCAGCAGCGAGGGCAACAGGGCCTATGGCTACACCTTC
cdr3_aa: CASSEGNRAYGYTF

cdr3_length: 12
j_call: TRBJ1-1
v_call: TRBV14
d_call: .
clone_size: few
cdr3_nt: TGTGCCAGCAGCCACACTCGGTTTGAAGCTTTCTTT
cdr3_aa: CASSHTRFEAFF

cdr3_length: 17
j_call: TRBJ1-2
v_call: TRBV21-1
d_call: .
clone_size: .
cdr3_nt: TGTGCCAGCAGCAACCAAAGGGTGACAGAGGCTAACTATGGCTACACCTTC
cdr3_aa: CASSNQRVTEANYGYTF

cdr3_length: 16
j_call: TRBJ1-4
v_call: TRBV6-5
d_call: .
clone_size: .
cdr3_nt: TGTGCCAGCAGTTATGGTTTTGGGGCAACTAATGAAAAACTGTTTTTT
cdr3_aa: CASSYGFGATNEKLFF

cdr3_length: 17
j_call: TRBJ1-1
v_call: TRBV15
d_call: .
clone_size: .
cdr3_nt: TGTGCCACCAGCAGAGCTGCAGGGCTGGATTCGAACACTGAAGCTTTCTTT
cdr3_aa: CATSRAAGLDSNTEAFF

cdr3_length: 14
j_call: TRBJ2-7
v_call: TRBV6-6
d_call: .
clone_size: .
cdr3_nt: TGTGCCAGCAGTTACTCGAATGGGTTCTACGAGCAGTACTTC
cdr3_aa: CASSYSNGFYEQYF

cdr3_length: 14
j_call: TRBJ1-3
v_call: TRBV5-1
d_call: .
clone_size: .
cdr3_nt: TGCGCCAGCAGCCCGCGGCTATCTGGAAACACCATATATTTT
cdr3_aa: CASSPRLSGNTIYF

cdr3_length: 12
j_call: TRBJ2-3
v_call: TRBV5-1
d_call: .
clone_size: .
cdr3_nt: TGCGCCAGCAGCTACAGCACAGATACGCAGTATTTT
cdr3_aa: CASSYSTDTQYF

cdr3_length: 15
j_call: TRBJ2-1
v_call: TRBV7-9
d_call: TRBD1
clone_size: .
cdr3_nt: TGTGCCAGCAGCCCTCCGGGACAGGCCAACAATGAGCAGTTCTTC
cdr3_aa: CASSPPGQANNEQFF

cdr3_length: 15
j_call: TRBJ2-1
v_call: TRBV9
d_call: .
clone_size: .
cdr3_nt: TGTGCCAGCAGCGTAGATCGGGGTAGCTACAATGAGCAGTTCTTC
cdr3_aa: CASSVDRGSYNEQFF

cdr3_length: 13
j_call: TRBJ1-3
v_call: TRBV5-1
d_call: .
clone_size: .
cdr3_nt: TGCGCCAGCAAGGTGGACTCTGGAAACACCATATATTTT
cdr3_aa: CASKVDSGNTIYF

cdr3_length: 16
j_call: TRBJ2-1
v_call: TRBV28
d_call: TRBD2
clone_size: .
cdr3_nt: TGTGCCAGCAGTCAGAAAGCGGGAGGAAGGCATGGTGAGCAGTTCTTC
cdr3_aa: CASSQKAGGRHGEQFF

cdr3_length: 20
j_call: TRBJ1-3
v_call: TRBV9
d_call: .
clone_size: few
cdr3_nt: TGTGCCAGCAGCTCTCCTCGGGCCGCAGGGACCCAGATCTCTGGAAACACCATATATTTT
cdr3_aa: CASSSPRAAGTQISGNTIYF

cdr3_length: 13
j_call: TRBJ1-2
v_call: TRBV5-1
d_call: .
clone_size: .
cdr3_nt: TGCGCCAGCAGCCCGGACAGCACCTATGGCTACACCTTC
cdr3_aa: CASSPDSTYGYTF

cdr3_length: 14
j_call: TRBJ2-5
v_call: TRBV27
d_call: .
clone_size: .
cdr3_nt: TGTGCCAGCAGTCTCACCCCTATCCAAGAGACCCAGTACTTC
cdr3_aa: CASSLTPIQETQYF

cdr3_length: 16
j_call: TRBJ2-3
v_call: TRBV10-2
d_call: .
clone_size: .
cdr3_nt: TGCGCCAGCAGTGAAGGGACTCTAAGGGGCGCAGATACGCAGTATTTT
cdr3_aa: CASSEGTLRGADTQYF

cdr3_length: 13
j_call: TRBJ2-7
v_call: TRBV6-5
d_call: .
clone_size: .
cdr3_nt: TGTGCCAGCAGTCAGGGGAGCTGGGACGAGCAGTACTTC
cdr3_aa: CASSQGSWDEQYF

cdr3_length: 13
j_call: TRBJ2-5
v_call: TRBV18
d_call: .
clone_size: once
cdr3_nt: TGTGCCAGCTCACCTTCTAGCGCAGAGACCCAGTACTTC
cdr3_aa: CASSPSSAETQYF

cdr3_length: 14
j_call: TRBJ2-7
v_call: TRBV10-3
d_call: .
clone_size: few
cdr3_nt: TGTGCCTCCTACGAGGGGAGAACTTCCTACGAGCAGTACTTC
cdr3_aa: CASYEGRTSYEQYF

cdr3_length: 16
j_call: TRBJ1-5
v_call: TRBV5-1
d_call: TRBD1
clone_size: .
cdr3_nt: TGCGCCAGCAGCTTGGATCCTATGACAGGGAATCAGCCCCAGCATTTT
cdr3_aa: CASSLDPMTGNQPQHF

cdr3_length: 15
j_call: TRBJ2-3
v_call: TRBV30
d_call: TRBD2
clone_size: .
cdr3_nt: TGTGCCGCCCCGAGTGCTAGCGGGGGAGCAGATACGCAGTATTTT
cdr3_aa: CAAPSASGGADTQYF

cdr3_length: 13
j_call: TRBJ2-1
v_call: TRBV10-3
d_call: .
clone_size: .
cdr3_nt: TGTGCCACCTCCCATCTGGCGGGCAATGAGCAGTTCTTC
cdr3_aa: CATSHLAGNEQFF

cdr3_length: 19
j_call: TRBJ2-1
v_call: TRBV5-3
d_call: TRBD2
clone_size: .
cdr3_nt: TGTGCCAGAAGCTTGGAGGTGATGGCGGGAGGGCAGGTCTACAATGAGCAGTTCTTC
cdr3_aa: CARSLEVMAGGQVYNEQFF

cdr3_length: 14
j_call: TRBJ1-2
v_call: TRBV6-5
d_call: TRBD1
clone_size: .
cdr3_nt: TGTGCCAGCAGTACTTCAGGGGGATCCTATGGCTACACCTTC
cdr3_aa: CASSTSGGSYGYTF

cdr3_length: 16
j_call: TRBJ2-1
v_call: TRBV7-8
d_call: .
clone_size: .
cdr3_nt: TGTGCCAGCAGCTGGTACAGGGGAGGTACCTACAATGAGCAGTTCTTC
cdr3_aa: CASSWYRGGTYNEQFF

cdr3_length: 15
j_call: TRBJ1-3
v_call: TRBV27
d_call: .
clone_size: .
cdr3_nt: TGTGCCAGCAGTTTATCGGAAAGCTCTGGAAACACCATATATTTT
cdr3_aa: CASSLSESSGNTIYF

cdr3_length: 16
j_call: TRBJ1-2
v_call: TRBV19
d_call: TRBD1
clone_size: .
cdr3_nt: TGTGCCAGCTCCCCCCCGGGGAGGGGGCTACCAGGTGGCTACACCTTC
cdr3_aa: CASSPPGRGLPGGYTF

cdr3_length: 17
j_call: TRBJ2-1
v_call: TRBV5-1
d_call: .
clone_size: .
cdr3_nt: TGCGCCAGCAGCTTGAAAGCTGTTGGGGGAGTCGGCGGTGAGCAGTTCTTC
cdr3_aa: CASSLKAVGGVGGEQFF

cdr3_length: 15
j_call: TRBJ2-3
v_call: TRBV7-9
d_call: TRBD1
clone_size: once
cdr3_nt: TGTGCCAGCAGCTTTAGGGACAGGGGGCAAGATACGCAGTATTTT
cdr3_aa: CASSFRDRGQDTQYF

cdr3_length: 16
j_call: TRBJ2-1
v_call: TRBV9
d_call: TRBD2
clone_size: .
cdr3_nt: TGTGCCAGCACCCCGGGAGCGGGAGGCCTCTACAATGAGCAGTTCTTC
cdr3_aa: CASTPGAGGLYNEQFF

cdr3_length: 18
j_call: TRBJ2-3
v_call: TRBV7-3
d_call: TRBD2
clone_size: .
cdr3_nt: TGTGCCAGCAGCTTGGGACTTCTAGCGGGAGGATCCACAGATACGCAGTATTTT
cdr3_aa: CASSLGLLAGGSTDTQYF